The 27 T cell receptor beta chains below come from one sample, sequenced in a study of siplizumab effects on memory and regulatory T cells. Libraries were prepared by immunoSEQ multiplex PCR; TCRdb keeps only in-frame clonotypes and omits some of them. This table holds approximately 94,000 clones, approximately 94% found once. Sequencing was carried out using non-Treg CD4+ T cells sorted from blood. The receptors come from a human donor in good health.

This clone showed up just a few times. The chain links TRBV5-5 to TRBJ1-1, with no clear D. The germline V gene has CDR1 SGHKS and CDR2 YYEKEE (reference sequence). This CDR3 contains 11 residues. V lost 3 bases and J 4 bases, leaving 4 bases between the germline ends. The CDR3 DNA sequence: TGTGCCAGCAGCTACATCACTGAAGCTTTCTTT. Translation gives CASSYITEAFF.

The V call is TRBV4-1, the J call TRBJ2-5; 9 bases agree with TRBD2. The length of the CDR3 is 15 residues. Germline V gene sequence: CDR1 MGHRA, CDR2 YSYEKL. V gave up 1 base and J gave up 5 bases; unmatched junction bases: 5. The CDR3, as DNA: TGCGCCAGCAGCCAAGGCGGGAGGGGCGGGGAGACCCAGTACTTC. Encoded protein: CASSQGGRGGETQYF.

This chain connects TRBV4-1 to TRBJ1-4; the D gene is possibly TRBD1 (6 bases). Looked up from germline, CDR1 is MGHRA and CDR2 is YSYEKL. The CDR3 is made up of 19 amino acids. Between the trimmed V and J ends, which lost 4 bases and 4 bases, there was a span of 25 bases. Here the CDR3 DNA reads TGCGCCAGCAGCCTCCGCAAGCTGGGGGCTCGAAATGGTAATGAAAAACTGTTTTTT. Its translation: CASSLRKLGARNGNEKLFF.

This chain connects TRBV28 to TRBJ2-7; D is uncertain. CDR3 length: 11 residues. The V and J ends lost 2 bases and 13 bases respectively, with 12 bases between them. Germline V CDR1 and CDR2: MDHEN, SYDVKM. In DNA form, the CDR3 reads TGTGCCAGCAGTTTAAATCAAGTGCCCTACTTC. Amino acid sequence: CASSLNQVPYF.

The genes are TRBV19 and TRBJ2-1, with 12 nucleotides matching TRBD2. J was trimmed by 6 bases and V by 4 bases; bases with no gene match: 7. CDR1 LNHDA and CDR2 SQIVND come from the germline V gene (reference sequence). The CDR3 runs 16 residues. CDR3 protein: CASSTSGRARSNEQFF. In nucleotides, the CDR3 is TGTGCCAGTAGTACTAGCGGGAGGGCCAGAAGCAATGAGCAGTTCTTC.

The chain couples TRBV6-6 to TRBJ2-7; 13 bases are a match to TRBD2. Germline V lookup: CDR1 MNHNY, CDR2 SVGAGI (reference sequence). The CDR3 loop spans 13 amino acids. V dropped 6 bases and J dropped 9; count of bases not matched to a gene: 5. The CDR3 DNA reads TGTGCCAGCAGAGAGGGACTAGCGGGGTGGCAGTACTTC. Its translation: CASREGLAGWQYF.

This clone was seen only a few times. The rearrangement uses TRBV6-6 and TRBJ2-1; TRBD2 agrees at 9 bases. J lost 12 bases, V lost 7 bases, and 13 bases had no gene match. Germline CDR1 reads MNHNY; CDR2 reads SVGAGI (reference sequence). The CDR3 is 14 amino acids. In DNA form, the CDR3 reads TGTGCCAGCACCCCCCAGCGGGAGGTGGTAGGGCAGTTCTTC. This encodes CASTPQREVVGQFF.

J is TRBJ1-3 and V is TRBV2; no reliable D call. CDR3 length: 13 amino acids. Trimming removed 1 base from V and 0 bases from J, with 1 base in between. Germline lookup yields CDR1 SNHLY and CDR2 FYNNEI. CDR3 residues: CASSEGSGNTIYF. CDR3 bases: TGTGCCAGCAGTGAAGGCTCTGGAAACACCATATATTTT.

The V call is TRBV5-1, the J call TRBJ2-7, with 7 bases identical to TRBD1. Trimming took 3 bases from V and 2 from J; bases not matched to a gene: 11. The CDR3 has 16 amino acids. Germline V gene sequence: CDR1 SGHRS, CDR2 YFSETQ. CDR3: CASSSVKTGLAYEQYF. The CDR3 nucleotides are TGCGCCAGCAGCTCGGTAAAGACAGGGTTGGCCTACGAGCAGTACTTC.

CDR3 in amino acids: CASSQGGRGTQYF. CDR3 nucleotide sequence: TGCGCCAGCAGCCAGGGGGGGCGGGGGACCCAGTACTTC. The chain couples TRBV4-1 to TRBJ2-5; a weak D match, TRBD2 (7 bases). Germline V CDR1 and CDR2: MGHRA, YSYEKL. The CDR3 runs 13 residues. V lost 3 bases to trimming and J lost 7 bases, with 12 bases between them.

The rearrangement joins TRBV28 to TRBJ1-1, with a tentative D call TRBD1 (5 bases). This CDR3 is 13 amino acids long. V lost 3 bases and J 2 bases, leaving 7 bases between the germline ends. From germline, CDR1 is MDHEN and CDR2 SYDVKM. This CDR3 reads CASSFRGNTEAFF. The CDR3 nucleotides are TGTGCCAGCAGTTTTAGGGGCAACACTGAAGCTTTCTTT. Full variable domain (missing parts from reference TRBV28 and TRBJ1-1): DVKVTQSSRYLVKRTGEKVFLECVQDMDHENMFWYRQDPGLGLRLIYFSYDVKMKEKGDIPEGYSVSREKKERFSLILESASTNQTSMYLCASSFRGNTEAFFGQGTRLTVV.

The CDR3 bases are TGTGCCATCACTGATTACGTGGGAGCGGTGCAGTTCTTC. It is translated as CAITDYVGAVQFF. The rearrangement links TRBV10-3 to TRBJ2-1, with a weak D call TRBD2 (5 bases). CDR3 size: 13 residues. Germline-derived CDR1 and CDR2 are ENHRY and SYGVKD. V was cut by 7 bases and J by 12 bases, with 19 bases left in between.

The chain employs TRBV11-1 and TRBJ1-1; D is ambiguous. The V end lost 5 bases, the J end lost 3 bases, and 13 bases lay between the germline ends. The V gene's germline CDR1 is SGHAT and CDR2 FQDESV (reference sequence). The length of the CDR3 is 14 residues. CDR3 DNA: TGTGCCAGCAGCCTCCTATCCCGTTACACTGAAGCTTTCTTT. Protein sequence: CASSLLSRYTEAFF.

V usage is TRBV11-2 and J usage is TRBJ1-2; 8 bases fit TRBD1. Germline V lookup: CDR1 SGHAT, CDR2 FQNNGV. This CDR3 is built from 16 residues. The V and J ends lost 5 bases and 4 bases, in that order; junction bases with no gene match: 12. CDR3 protein: CASSPRDRRKIYGYTF. CDR3 nucleotides: TGTGCCAGCAGCCCGCGGGACAGGCGAAAGATCTATGGCTACACCTTC.

This sequence joins TRBV18 and TRBJ1-2, with a weak D call TRBD1 (5 bases). The V and J ends lost 6 bases and 7 bases respectively, with 15 bases between them. The CDR3 runs 13 residues. The V gene's germline CDR1 is KGHSH and CDR2 LQKENI. This chain's CDR3 is CASSTGEESGYTF. The CDR3 nucleotides are TGTGCCAGCTCTACAGGAGAGGAAAGTGGCTACACCTTC.

The chain has TRBV5-8 and TRBJ1-5, with a weak D call TRBD1 (6 bases). Germline values: CDR1 SGHTS, CDR2 YDEGEE. V was cut by 0 bases and J by 0 bases, with 13 bases left in between. This CDR3 region has 17 residues. CDR3 residues: CASSLERGPYSNQPQHF. CDR3 in DNA: TGTGCCAGCAGCTTGGAGCGGGGGCCTTATAGCAATCAGCCCCAGCATTTT.

Notes on this clone: Germline and junction disagree at one end, which may indicate a read error. The chain employs TRBV7-7 and TRBJ2-7; D is perhaps TRBD2 (6 bases). From germline, CDR1 is SSHAT and CDR2 FNYEAQ (reference sequence). This CDR3 contains 14 residues. CDR3 sequence reads: CASRRTTTSYEQYF. CDR3 bases: TGTGCTAGCAGACGGACTACGACCTCCTACGAGCAGTACTTC.

V is TRBV5-4 and J is TRBJ2-4; D is ambiguous. The CDR3 contains 14 residues. Germline loops: CDR1 SGHNT, CDR2 YYREEE (reference sequence). The V and J ends lost 3 bases and 9 bases respectively, with 16 bases between them. The CDR3 sequence is CASSSDSLESIQYF. As DNA, the CDR3 is TGTGCCAGCAGCTCGGATTCGTTAGAGAGCATTCAGTACTTC.

The chain employs TRBV11-2 and TRBJ2-4, with unresolved D. The CDR3 runs to 15 residues. Deletions cut 6 bases from V and 1 base from J, with 13 bases between. CDR1 SGHAT and CDR2 FQNNGV come from the germline V gene. CDR3 residues: CASSYPQPAKNIQYF. The CDR3 DNA sequence: TGTGCCAGCAGTTACCCGCAACCGGCCAAAAACATTCAGTACTTC.

The chain is built from TRBV27 and TRBJ2-7; TRBD2 agrees at 7 bases. The germline gives CDR1 MNHEY, CDR2 SMNVEV (reference sequence). V lost 6 bases and J lost 4; bases outside the gene matches: 18. This CDR3 is built from 17 residues. The CDR3 DNA reads as TGTGCCAGCAGCACCTTTTTGAGGGGCGGGAGTAAGTACGAGCAGTACTTC. Its translation is CASSTFLRGGSKYEQYF.

The sample holds one count of this clone. The chain links TRBV4-1 to TRBJ2-7, with D hard to call. CDR1 is MGHRA, CDR2 YSYEKL, per germline. V shed 0 bases and J shed 7 bases, with 19 bases lying between them. This CDR3 contains 16 residues. The CDR3 DNA reads as TGCGCCAGCAGCCAAGATCGCCAGGTGGGGTCTAGGGAGCAGTACTTC. The encoded protein is CASSQDRQVGSREQYF.

The CDR3 nucleotides are TGCGCCAGCAGCTTTCAGGGATGGCAAGAGACCCAGTACTTC. Amino acid sequence: CASSFQGWQETQYF. V is TRBV5-1 and J is TRBJ2-5, with D perhaps matching TRBD1 (5 bases). The length of the CDR3 is 14 residues. Germline V CDR1 and CDR2: SGHRS, YFSETQ. The V end was cut by 2 bases, the J end by 2 bases, with 10 bases between.

The genes are TRBV11-2 and TRBJ1-2; D is unclear. Germline lookup yields CDR1 SGHAT and CDR2 FQNNGV. There are 13 residues in the CDR3. V was shortened by 5 bases and J by 2 bases, with 9 bases between the two germline ends. The CDR3 DNA reads as TGTGCCAGCAGCCCCTCACCGAACTATGGCTACACCTTC. Amino acid sequence: CASSPSPNYGYTF.

The rearrangement links TRBV5-1 to TRBJ2-3, with 7 bases that match TRBD1. Per the germline V gene, CDR1 is SGHRS and CDR2 is YFSETQ. Trimming at V came to 0 bases and at J to 0 bases, leaving 1 base not matched to a gene. The CDR3 runs to 15 residues. The CDR3 DNA reads as TGCGCCAGCAGCTTGGCGGACAGGAGCACAGATACGCAGTATTTT. Encoded protein: CASSLADRSTDTQYF. The complete variable domain, with remaining parts taken from reference TRBV5-1 and TRBJ2-3, reads KAGVTQTPRYLIKTRGQQVTLSCSPISGHRSVSWYQQTPGQGLQFLFEYFSETQRNKGNFPGRFSGRQFSNSRSEMNVSTLELGDSALYLCASSLADRSTDTQYFGPGTRLTVL.

The chain is built from TRBV4-1 and TRBJ2-3, with D tentatively TRBD1 (5 bases). This CDR3 has 15 amino acids. Trimming removed 0 bases from V and 5 bases from J, with 12 bases in between. Germline V gene lookup returns CDR1 MGHRA and CDR2 YSYEKL. The CDR3 reads CASSQEGAVVDTQYF. The DNA for the CDR3 is TGCGCCAGCAGCCAAGAAGGGGCGGTAGTAGATACGCAGTATTTT.

The V and J genes are TRBV10-1 and TRBJ2-3, with D tentatively TRBD1 (5 bases). This CDR3 is 13 amino acids long. V gave up 7 bases and J gave up 1 base, with 9 bases separating them. Per germline, CDR1 WNHNN and CDR2 SYGVQD (reference sequence). The CDR3 DNA sequence: TGCGCCAGCAATAAAGGGGGCACAGATACGCAGTATTTT. Its translation: CASNKGGTDTQYF.

The rearrangement joins TRBV2 to TRBJ2-6, with TRBD2 as a possible D gene (6 bases). Germline CDR1 and CDR2: SNHLY and FYNNEI. V lost 7 bases and J 3 bases, leaving 19 bases between the germline ends. The length of the CDR3 is 17 residues. The chain's CDR3 is CASMRDSLTDGANVLTF. The CDR3 nucleotides read TGTGCCAGCATGCGGGATTCATTAACCGATGGGGCCAACGTCCTGACTTTC.